One sample yielded the 25 T cell receptor beta chains listed below, sequenced in a study of blood T cell repertoires in COVID-19. Profiled with immunoSEQ multiplex PCR; TCRdb holds only in-frame clones, not every one. The repertoire holds 170,000 or so clones, with around nine tenths as singletons. The sequencing sample was made of peripheral blood. The receptors here all came from a man between 35 and 55 years old with active or convalescent COVID-19.

The V gene is TRBV11-2, the J gene TRBJ1-2; D not resolved. V lost 1 base, J lost 7 bases, and 7 bases lay in between. The CDR3 extends over 12 amino acids. The germline V gene encodes CDR1 SGHAT and CDR2 FQNNGV. The CDR3 here is CASSLGSRGYTF. In nucleotides, the CDR3 is TGTGCCAGCAGCTTAGGTAGCCGTGGCTACACCTTC. Looking up the rest from reference TRBV11-2 and TRBJ1-2 gives the full variable domain: EAGVAQSPRYKIIEKRQSVAFWCNPISGHATLYWYQQILGQGPKLLIQFQNNGVVDDSQLPKDRFSAERLKGVDSTLKIQPAKLEDSAVYLCASSLGSRGYTFGSGTRLTVV.

A single count supports this clone. The rearrangement links TRBV5-1 to TRBJ2-3, with TRBD1 identical over 8 bases. Unmatched junction bases numbered 2, after V lost 0 bases and J lost 2 bases. Germline loops: CDR1 SGHRS, CDR2 YFSETQ. The CDR3 runs 15 residues. The CDR3 sequence: CASSLAGGFTDTQYF. The CDR3 DNA sequence: TGCGCCAGCAGCTTGGCAGGGGGCTTCACAGATACGCAGTATTTT.

The chain joins TRBV27 to TRBJ2-7; tentative D call: TRBD1 (6 bases). This CDR3 spans 14 amino acids. Germline V gene sequence: CDR1 MNHEY, CDR2 SMNVEV (reference sequence). The V and J ends lost 6 bases and 3 bases respectively, with 15 bases between them. CDR3 amino acids: CASSRDTFGYEQYF. For the CDR3, the DNA is TGTGCCAGCAGCCGGGACACCTTTGGCTACGAGCAGTACTTC.

The genes are TRBV24-1 and TRBJ2-6, with D possibly matching TRBD2 (6 bases). CDR3 length equals 17 residues. Germline V gene sequence: CDR1 KGHDR, CDR2 SFDVKD. Trimming stripped 1 base from V and 2 bases from J, with 11 bases between. CDR3 nucleotide sequence: TGTGCCACCAGTGATTTTAAGGAGGGCGCTGGGGCCAACGTCCTGACTTTC. This sequence encodes CATSDFKEGAGANVLTF.

The J gene is TRBJ1-5, the V gene TRBV5-6; 7 bases are a match to TRBD1. The CDR3 contains 15 residues. CDR1 and CDR2 (germline): SGHDT, YYEEEE. J was trimmed by 3 bases and V by 4 bases; bases with no gene match: 7. The CDR3 DNA reads TGTGCCAGCAGCAGTACACAGGGGATCAATCAGCCCCAGCATTTT. Its protein product is CASSSTQGINQPQHF.

V and J are TRBV6-5 and TRBJ2-5; D might be TRBD1 (5 bases). V lost 10 bases, J lost 5 bases, and 8 bases lay in between. The CDR3 has 10 residues. CDR1 MNHEY and CDR2 SVGAGI come from the germline V gene. CDR3 sequence (DNA): TGTGCCACTGGGGCCGAGACCCAGTACTTC. Encoded protein: CATGAETQYF.

This chain connects TRBV21-1 to TRBJ1-6; the tabulated D call, TRBD1, remains unverified against the DNA. TRBV21-1 counts as a pseudogene. The CDR3 has 15 residues. The CDR3 loop is CASSPRDRGRSPLHF. Here the CDR3 DNA reads TGTGCCAGCAGCCCCCGGGACAGGGGGCGGTCACCCCTCCACTTT.

This chain joins TRBV6-4 and TRBJ2-3; D is perhaps TRBD1 (6 bases). This CDR3 has 13 residues. From germline, CDR1 is MRHNA and CDR2 SNTAGT. The germline V and J ends were trimmed by 4 bases and 1 base, with 6 bases remaining between them. In DNA form, the CDR3 reads TGTGCCAGCAGTGGGACAGGCACAGATACGCAGTATTTT. It is translated as CASSGTGTDTQYF.

The chain has TRBV7-9 and TRBJ2-5, with TRBD2 identical over 9 bases. CDR3 length: 14 residues. Trimming at V came to 3 bases and at J to 5 bases, leaving 4 bases not matched to a gene. CDR1 and CDR2 from the germline V gene are SEHNR and FQNEAQ (reference sequence). The CDR3 region has the DNA TGTGCCAGCAGCTTGGCGGGGGGGTCGGAGACCCAGTACTTC. It is translated as CASSLAGGSETQYF.

The chain has TRBV19 and TRBJ1-5; no clear D. Germline lookup yields CDR1 LNHDA and CDR2 SQIVND (reference sequence). V shed 3 bases and J shed 2 bases, with 5 bases lying between them. The CDR3 extends over 13 amino acids. This chain's CDR3 is CASSMGGNQPQHF. In nucleotides, the CDR3 is TGTGCCAGTAGTATGGGAGGCAATCAGCCCCAGCATTTT.

This chain connects TRBV19 to TRBJ1-1; 8 nucleotides match TRBD1. Germline lookup yields CDR1 LNHDA and CDR2 SQIVND (reference sequence). The CDR3 is made up of 14 amino acids. The V and J ends lost 4 bases and 4 bases, in that order; junction bases with no gene match: 5. The CDR3, as DNA: TGTGCCAGTAGTACCCGGACAGGGAGCACTGAAGCTTTCTTT. Translated, it gives CASSTRTGSTEAFF.

This clone was seen a few times. The chain is built from TRBV30 and TRBJ1-1; TRBD1 matches at 7 bases. V shed 8 bases, J shed 0 bases, and the junction held 3 bases outside the gene matches. The CDR3 has 12 residues. Germline V gene sequence: CDR1 GTSNPN, CDR2 SVGIG (reference sequence). The CDR3 bases are TGTGCCGGGACAGTCATGAACACTGAAGCTTTCTTT. Translated, it gives CAGTVMNTEAFF. Variable domain in full (rest from reference TRBV30 and TRBJ1-1): SQTIHQWPATLVQPVGSPLSLECTVEGTSNPNLYWYRQAAGRGLQLLFYSVGIGQISSEVPQNLSASRPQDRQFILSSKKLLLSDSGFYLCAGTVMNTEAFFGQGTRLTVV.

This clone was counted a single time. The chain is built from TRBV4-1 and TRBJ1-2; D is possibly TRBD1 (5 bases). Trimming took off 0 bases at V and 8 bases at J, with 16 bases between the two ends. Germline CDR1 reads MGHRA; CDR2 reads YSYEKL. The CDR3 sequence is 15 residues long. CDR3 in amino acids: CASSQEIGVGGGYTF. The CDR3, as DNA: TGCGCCAGCAGCCAAGAAATAGGGGTAGGAGGGGGCTACACCTTC.

The gene calls are TRBV9 and TRBJ1-3; D is ambiguous. The CDR3 extends over 13 amino acids. From germline, CDR1 is SGDLS and CDR2 YYNGEE. Trimming left V 6 bases short and J 4 bases short, with 11 bases between. The CDR3 loop is CASTLEGGNTIYF. CDR3 nucleotides: TGTGCCAGCACCTTGGAGGGAGGAAACACCATATATTTT.

The chain carries TRBV12-5 and TRBJ1-2, with no clear D. Looked up from germline, CDR1 is LGHNT and CDR2 is FRNRAP. This CDR3 region has 14 residues. V was clipped by 1 base and J by 3 bases, with 9 bases between them. The DNA for the CDR3 is TGTGCTAGTGGTTTGGACACAGCTTACTATGGCTACACCTTC. It is translated as CASGLDTAYYGYTF. The full variable domain, in which reference TRBV12-5 and TRBJ1-2 provide the parts outside the CDR3, is DARVTQTPRHKVTEMGQEVTMRCQPILGHNTVFWYRQTMMQGLELLAYFRNRAPLDDSGMPKDRFSAEMPDATLATLKIQPSEPRDSAVYFCASGLDTAYYGYTFGSGTRLTVV.

The chain links TRBV28 to TRBJ2-3, with 12 bases matching TRBD2. V was pared by 6 bases and J by 2 bases, with 15 bases of the junction left unmatched. The length of the CDR3 is 19 residues. The germline CDR1 and CDR2 sequences are MDHEN and SYDVKM. This CDR3 reads CASSRGLAGNGIPTDTQYF. The DNA for the CDR3 is TGTGCCAGCAGCCGTGGACTAGCGGGGAACGGGATCCCCACAGATACGCAGTATTTT.

The chain uses TRBV27 and TRBJ1-2, with a weak D call TRBD1 (5 bases). Per germline, CDR1 MNHEY and CDR2 SMNVEV (reference sequence). This CDR3 is 14 amino acids long. Trimming removed 6 bases at V and 7 bases at J, with 18 bases between. CDR3 region: CASSVLGRQGGYTF. DNA of the CDR3: TGTGCCAGCAGCGTCCTGGGCCGGCAGGGTGGCTACACCTTC.

The CDR3 DNA is TGCGCCAGCAGCCCAAGAGGGGCAGGGGGGCACGAGCAGTACTTC. Amino acids: CASSPRGAGGHEQYF. V gene TRBV4-1 combines with J gene TRBJ2-7, with D maybe TRBD1 (7 bases). With 4 bases removed from V and 5 bases from J, the gap between germline ends came to 18 bases. Germline V gene data show CDR1 as MGHRA and CDR2 as YSYEKL. The CDR3 has 15 residues.

Only one count was recorded for this clone. The V and J genes are TRBV6-5 and TRBJ1-4; no definite D call. Trimming stripped 6 bases from V and 6 bases from J, with 8 bases between. Germline lookup yields CDR1 MNHEY and CDR2 SVGAGI. The CDR3 is 12 amino acids. Written as DNA, the CDR3 is TGTGCCAGCAGAACGACTGATGAAAAACTGTTTTTT. Protein sequence: CASRTTDEKLFF.

This clone has only one observation. V is TRBV7-3 and J is TRBJ2-1; D is possibly TRBD2 (6 bases). The V and J ends lost 6 bases and 8 bases respectively, with 20 bases between them. Germline CDR1 SGHTA, CDR2 FQGTGA. This CDR3 comprises 15 residues. CDR3 protein: CASSPRPRGSDEQFF. DNA of the CDR3: TGTGCCAGCAGTCCCCGTCCCCGGGGGTCCGATGAGCAGTTCTTC.

The table lists this clone with a few counts. The chain recombines TRBV5-5 with TRBJ1-2; D is uncertain. V lost 4 bases and J lost 3, with 16 bases in between. There are 15 residues in the CDR3. Looked up from germline, CDR1 is SGHKS and CDR2 is YYEKEE (reference sequence). This CDR3 reads CASSPGFLNDYGYTF. CDR3 bases: TGTGCCAGCAGCCCGGGATTTCTGAATGACTATGGCTACACCTTC.

The chain joins TRBV5-1 to TRBJ2-5; 8 positions agree with TRBD1. CDR1 is SGHRS, CDR2 YFSETQ, per germline. This CDR3 is 15 amino acids long. V dropped 0 bases and J dropped 2; count of bases not matched to a gene: 3. The CDR3 DNA is TGCGCCAGCAGCTTGGTAGGACAGGGTCAAGAGACCCAGTACTTC. It codes for CASSLVGQGQETQYF.

The chain links TRBV7-9 to TRBJ1-3; D gene uncertain. The length of the CDR3 is 16 residues. Germline CDR1 reads SEHNR; CDR2 reads FQNEAQ (reference sequence). V was cut by 0 bases and J by 0 bases, with 9 bases left in between. CDR3 DNA sequence: TGTGCCAGCAGCTTAGCCGGCGGGATCTCTGGAAACACCATATATTTT. This sequence encodes CASSLAGGISGNTIYF.

The chain couples TRBV7-3 to TRBJ1-5; possibly TRBD1 for D (5 bases). Germline assignment: CDR1 SGHTA and CDR2 FQGTGA. This CDR3 comprises 15 residues. V lost 1 base, J lost 6 bases, and 13 bases lay in between. The CDR3 sequence is CASSLISRGVQPQHF. In DNA, the CDR3 is TGTGCCAGCAGCTTAATTTCAAGGGGTGTTCAGCCCCAGCATTTT. The entire variable domain, with the rest obtained from reference TRBV7-3 and TRBJ1-5, is as follows: GAGVSQTPSNKVTEKGKYVELRCDPISGHTALYWYRQSLGQGPEFLIYFQGTGAADDSGLPNDRFFAVRPEGSVSTLKIQRTERGDSAVYLCASSLISRGVQPQHFGDGTRLSIL.

V gene TRBV20-1 combines with J gene TRBJ2-2, with 14 bases that match TRBD2. The CDR3 has 17 residues. V trimming: 3 bases; J trimming: 6 bases; junction bases outside the gene matches: 9. Germline loops: CDR1 DFQATT, CDR2 SNEGSKA (reference sequence). This CDR3 reads CSASSRTSGGHAGELFF. The CDR3 DNA reads as TGCAGTGCTAGTAGTCGGACTAGCGGGGGGCACGCCGGGGAGCTGTTTTTT.